This T cell receptor (beta chain) was identified during a study of human thymus T cells. V shed 3 bases and J shed 7 bases, with 8 bases lying between them. The CDR3 runs 11 residues. CDR1 is SGDLS and CDR2 is YYNGEE in the germline V gene. Clones were sequenced by immunoSEQ multiplex PCR, and TCRdb holds only the in-frame ones, with some missing. The sample yields about 78,000 clones, nearly 98% seen once. For this clone: No antigen is known for it.

General study results and limits: Apparent bias marked the V and J gene usage of thymic and blood repertoires. Related reports documented highly overlapping thymic repertoires among unrelated individuals.

Thymic resections from corrective heart surgery supplied the tissue. The sequence derives from a boy less than two years old with a congenital heart defect but otherwise immunologically healthy. This chain uses TRBV9 with TRBJ2-7, with D possibly being TRBD2 (6 bases). The sequencing input was thymus tissue. Written as DNA, the CDR3 is TGTGCCAGCAGCGATCGGGGGGAGCAGTACTTC. This encodes CASSDRGEQYF. Looking up the rest from reference TRBV9 and TRBJ2-7 gives the full variable domain: DSGVTQTPKHLITATGQRVTLRCSPRSGDLSVYWYQQSLDQGLQFLIQYYNGEERAKGNILERFSAQQFPDLHSELNLSSLELGDSALYFCASSDRGEQYFGPGTRLTVT.